This T cell receptor (beta chain) was sequenced for a study of cytotoxic CD8 clonotypes in ibrutinib-treated CLL. Study information: Partial responders around 25, complete 2; roughly 12 progressed and some 15 stayed in remission by median about 5.5 years.

Sequencing used immunoSEQ multiplex PCR; TCRdb keeps in-frame clones, though not all of them. The top ten hold roughly an eighth of the sample, which has hundreds of thousands of clones, just under 80% seen once. CDR3 size: 13 residues. Germline lookup yields CDR1 MNHEY and CDR2 SVGAGI. Between the trimmed V and J ends, which lost 3 bases and 7 bases, there was a span of 13 bases. Material: PBMCs, obtained after 12 months of ibrutinib treatment. The clonotype comes from a human donor with chronic lymphocytic leukemia. The chain combines TRBV6-5 with TRBJ2-7, with D perhaps TRBD1 (6 bases). The DNA for the CDR3 is TGTGCCAGCAGTTATGGGGCAGGGACAGAGCAGTACTTC. This gives the protein CASSYGAGTEQYF.